Following are 24 T cell receptor beta chains from one sample sequenced in a study of molecular identifiers for immune sequencing clone quantification. TCRdb recomputed calls from the PCR reads with MiXCR, one row per CDR3 protein. Found here are some 96,000 distinct CDR3 sequences, around 24% of them singletons; the top ten hold about 0.99%. The material sequenced was naive CD8+ T cells from blood, with Jurkat cell RNA spiked in. The subset here: FACS-sorted CD8+CD4-CCR7+CD45RA+ naive T cells. The receptor source for this set is a human donor in good health. Some libraries in this study had Jurkat cell RNA spiked in.

This clonotype came up a few times. The rearrangement links TRBV5-4 to TRBJ1-3; D gene ambiguous. V dropped 0 bases and J dropped 8 bases, with 12 bases sitting between them. Germline lookup yields CDR1 SGHNT and CDR2 YYREEE (reference sequence). The CDR3 is 14 residues long. CDR3 DNA sequence: TGTGCCAGCAGCTTGGGAGGGTTTCCGGACACCATATATTTT. Encoded protein: CASSLGGFPDTIYF.

The rearrangement uses TRBV27 and TRBJ2-3; no firm D call. The CDR3 runs 15 residues. The ends were cut back, 8 bases at V and 2 bases at J, with 17 bases in the middle. Germline V gene lookup returns CDR1 MNHEY and CDR2 SMNVEV (reference sequence). This CDR3 reads CASRPLAEYTDTQYF. The CDR3 DNA reads TGTGCCAGCCGCCCCCTCGCGGAGTACACAGATACGCAGTATTTT.

The CDR3 region has the DNA TGCGCCAGCAGCTTGGGGGTAGAGGGCAATGAGCAGTTCTTC. Translated: CASSLGVEGNEQFF. The rearrangement joins TRBV5-1 to TRBJ2-1; D is perhaps TRBD2 (5 bases). The CDR3 has 14 residues. Trimming cost V 0 bases and J 6 bases, with 10 bases left between them. The germline V gene has CDR1 SGHRS and CDR2 YFSETQ.

This clonotype was detected only once. CDR3 bases: TGTGCCAGCAGCTTGGGACAGGGGGCGGGTGAGCAGTTCTTC. Its translation: CASSLGQGAGEQFF. The J gene is TRBJ2-1, the V gene TRBV5-7, with 10 bases aligning to TRBD1. TRBV5-7 carries the ORF label, with uncertain function. This CDR3 comprises 14 residues. V trimming: 0 bases; J trimming: 9 bases; junction bases outside the gene matches: 3.

This clonotype has only a few counts. With a much larger clone just one base away, this may be a read error. The rearrangement joins TRBV4-3 to TRBJ1-3; a possible D gene is TRBD1 (5 bases). Germline V lookup: CDR1 LGHNA, CDR2 YSLEER. The CDR3 is 14 residues long. CDR3 loop: CASGQRGSGNTIYF. CDR3 nucleotides: TGCGCCAGCGGCCAAAGGGGCTCTGGAAACACCATATATTTT.

This clonotype was seen at least ten times. The V call is TRBV30, the J call TRBJ2-1, with D tentatively TRBD1 (6 bases). In germline, CDR1 is GTSNPN, CDR2 SVGIG (reference sequence). The CDR3 is made up of 11 amino acids. V gave up 5 bases and J gave up 12 bases, with 14 bases separating them. The CDR3 is CAWGSSRGQFF. The CDR3 coding sequence is TGTGCCTGGGGGAGCTCCAGGGGGCAGTTCTTC.

A word on this clonotype: Possible read error: a much larger clone is one base away. This chain links TRBV12-3 or TRBV12-4 with TRBJ2-4; 10 bases are shared with TRBD2. V shed 4 bases and J 0 bases; nucleotides not matched to a gene: 6. The CDR3 is made up of 17 amino acids. In DNA, the CDR3 is TGTGCCAGCAGTTGGGAAGCGGGAGGGGCAGCCAAAAACATTCAGTACTTC. Protein product: CASSWEAGGAAKNIQYF.

This chain joins TRBV29-1 and TRBJ2-7; 7 nucleotides align to TRBD1. Per the germline V gene, CDR1 is SQVTM and CDR2 is ANQGSEA. The CDR3 totals 13 residues. The V and J ends lost 7 bases and 9 bases, in that order; junction bases with no gene match: 15. The DNA for the CDR3 is TGCAGCGCCCGGGACAGTAGCTCCTCCGCGCAGTACTTC. Amino acids: CSARDSSSSAQYF.

This clonotype was counted many times. The V call is TRBV11-2, the J call TRBJ2-5; D gene ambiguous. V gave up 1 base and J gave up 2 bases, with 5 bases separating them. The CDR3 is made up of 13 amino acids. Germline values: CDR1 SGHAT, CDR2 FQNNGV. The DNA for the CDR3 is TGTGCCAGCAGCTTAGTACAGCAAGAGACCCAGTACTTC. This codes for CASSLVQQETQYF.

This clonotype has ten or more counts. For the CDR3, the DNA is TGTGCCAGCAGCCCCCGCACTCTCGCAACTAATGAAAAACTGTTTTTT. This translates into CASSPRTLATNEKLFF. The chain employs TRBV7-9 and TRBJ1-4; D remains ambiguous. The germline V gene has CDR1 SEHNR and CDR2 FQNEAQ (reference sequence). This CDR3 has 16 amino acids. The V end was cut by 5 bases, the J end by 0 bases, with 13 bases between.

This clonotype was seen more than once but under ten times. A much larger clone is a single base away; this may be a read error. This chain uses TRBV9 with TRBJ1-1; 8 positions match TRBD1. Germline CDR1 is SGDLS and CDR2 is YYNGEE. Losses at the gene ends were 2 bases for V and 0 bases for J; bases not matched to a gene: 3. The CDR3 length is 15 residues. The CDR3: CASSVGQDMNTEAFF. In nucleotides, the CDR3 is TGTGCCAGCAGCGTGGGACAGGACATGAACACTGAAGCTTTCTTT. The full variable domain, its missing parts supplied by reference TRBV9 and TRBJ1-1, is DSGVTQTPKHLITATGQRVTLRCSPRSGDLSVYWYQQSLDQGLQFLIQYYNGEERAKGNILERFSAQQFPDLHSELNLSSLELGDSALYFCASSVGQDMNTEAFFGQGTRLTVV.

This clonotype was counted at least ten times. The chain links TRBV30 to TRBJ2-5; D is possibly TRBD2 (5 bases). Trimming removed 1 base from V and 2 bases from J, with 11 bases in between. Germline values: CDR1 GTSNPN, CDR2 SVGIG (reference sequence). The CDR3 contains 14 residues. CDR3 nucleotides: TGTGCCTGGAGTGATGAGGGTTTGCAAGAGACCCAGTACTTC. This codes for CAWSDEGLQETQYF.

This clonotype was seen repeatedly, ten times or more. The chain carries TRBV30 and TRBJ2-7; TRBD1 is a possible D gene (5 bases). Trimming shortened V by 2 bases and J by 5 bases, and 10 bases separated the two germline ends. The CDR3 is 12 amino acids. From germline, CDR1 is GTSNPN and CDR2 SVGIG (reference sequence). The CDR3: CAWSSAGNEQYF. In DNA, the CDR3 is TGTGCCTGGAGTTCGGCAGGGAACGAGCAGTACTTC.

This clonotype was seen at least ten times. This chain joins TRBV13 and TRBJ2-3; weak D call: TRBD2 (6 bases). The CDR3 extends over 16 amino acids. Germline-derived CDR1 and CDR2 are PRHDT and FYEKMQ (reference sequence). With 2 bases removed from V and 2 bases from J, the gap between germline ends came to 14 bases. As DNA, the CDR3 is TGTGCCAGCAGCTTACTCCAGAGGAGGGTCACAGATACGCAGTATTTT. The encoded protein is CASSLLQRRVTDTQYF.

The sample holds many counts of this clonotype. The chain links TRBV5-1 to TRBJ2-5; D possibly corresponds to TRBD2 (6 bases). The V end lost 4 bases, the J end lost 5 bases, and 21 bases lay between the germline ends. Looked up from germline, CDR1 is SGHRS and CDR2 is YFSETQ. The CDR3 has 16 residues. This CDR3 reads CASSDGVLEGEETQYF. DNA of the CDR3: TGCGCCAGCAGCGATGGGGTCCTGGAGGGCGAGGAGACCCAGTACTTC.

This clonotype was counted ten times or more. The chain combines TRBV7-9 with TRBJ2-7, with TRBD1 matching over 8 bases. CDR1 and CDR2 from the germline V gene are SEHNR and FQNEAQ (reference sequence). The trim removed 4 bases at V and 0 bases at J, leaving 8 bases unmatched. The CDR3 has 16 amino acids. The CDR3, as DNA: TGTGCCAGCAGCTCCCGGACAGGGACAAGCTCCTACGAGCAGTACTTC. This sequence encodes CASSSRTGTSSYEQYF.

This clonotype showed up many times. This rearrangement joins TRBV9 to TRBJ2-2; 9 nucleotides line up with TRBD1. The V segment lost 5 bases and the J segment 3 bases; nucleotides outside the gene matches: 2. The CDR3 runs 14 residues. In germline, CDR1 is SGDLS, CDR2 YYNGEE. The CDR3 nucleotides read TGTGCCAGCAGGACAGGGGGTGACACCGGGGAGCTGTTTTTT. Translation gives CASRTGGDTGELFF.

This chain connects TRBV19 to TRBJ2-1, with 12 bases fitting TRBD1. The CDR3 spans 18 residues. Germline lookup yields CDR1 LNHDA and CDR2 SQIVND (reference sequence). Trimming took 10 bases from V and 4 from J; bases not matched to a gene: 17. CDR3: CATRVGDRGLHSYNEQFF. CDR3 in DNA: TGTGCCACCCGAGTGGGGGACAGGGGGCTGCACTCATACAATGAGCAGTTCTTC.

Turning to this clonotype: The junction departs from the called germline gene at one end, perhaps through a read error. The chain employs TRBV6-5 and TRBJ2-7; no firm D call. The germline gives CDR1 MNHEY, CDR2 SVGAGI. The CDR3 sequence is 11 residues long. The CDR3 loop reads CASSHSTERYF. The DNA of the CDR3 is TGTGCCAGCAGTCACTCGACGGAGCGGTACTTC.

The chain uses TRBV5-6 and TRBJ2-7; D call uncertain. CDR1 is SGHDT and CDR2 is YYEEEE in the germline V gene. This CDR3 is 12 amino acids long. Trimming stripped 1 base from V and 6 bases from J, with 8 bases between. CDR3 in amino acids: CASSLSMSEQYF. CDR3 nucleotide sequence: TGTGCCAGCAGCTTGAGTATGAGCGAGCAGTACTTC.

J is TRBJ2-1 and V is TRBV11-1; a weak D match, TRBD2 (5 bases). The CDR3 sequence is 15 residues long. Germline loops: CDR1 SGHAT, CDR2 FQDESV (reference sequence). V shed 0 bases and J shed 4 bases, with 10 bases lying between them. CDR3 sequence: CASSLAPRGYNEQFF. DNA for the CDR3: TGTGCCAGCAGCTTAGCGCCAAGAGGGTACAATGAGCAGTTCTTC.

There are many counts of this clonotype. The chain uses TRBV2 and TRBJ2-7, with D tentatively TRBD1 (6 bases). CDR3 length equals 14 residues. Germline CDR1 SNHLY, CDR2 FYNNEI. V was trimmed by 5 bases and J by 2 bases, leaving 13 bases between them. The CDR3 reads CASSPVPGAYEQYF. The CDR3 region has the DNA TGTGCCAGCAGTCCGGTCCCAGGGGCCTACGAGCAGTACTTC.

About this clonotype itself: A read error is possible here, since a much larger clone lies one base away. V usage is TRBV4-3 and J usage is TRBJ2-1; maybe TRBD2 (5 bases). With 3 bases removed from V and 9 bases from J, the gap between germline ends came to 18 bases. This CDR3 has 15 amino acids. CDR1 LGHNA and CDR2 YSLEER come from the germline V gene. The CDR3 reads CASSHEMREYREQFF. DNA of the CDR3: TGCGCCAGCAGCCATGAGATGAGGGAATACCGTGAGCAGTTCTTC.

On this clonotype: A much larger clone lies a single base off, so this may be a read error. This CDR3 is missing its conserved last phenylalanine or tryptophan, likely due to a read error. The rearrangement joins TRBV19 to TRBJ1-1; D is undetermined. V shed 4 bases and J shed 3 bases, with 9 bases lying between them. The germline gives CDR1 LNHDA, CDR2 SQIVND (reference sequence). The CDR3 spans 13 residues. The CDR3 nucleotides are TGTGCCAGTAGTAATGGGGTCTACACTGAAGCTTTCTCT. Translation: CASSNGVYTEAFS.